The 14 T cell receptor beta chains reported below all come from one sample, sequenced in a study of cytomegalovirus exposure and HLA in healthy donors. PCR employed 60 Vbeta and 13 Jbeta primers. The repertoire was sequenced with immunoSEQ multiplex PCR; TCRdb's copy has only in-frame clones and lacks some. The sample records more than 100,000 clones, 80% being singletons. Sequenced material: PBMCs. The source is a man between 25 and 39 years old in good health and CMV-seronegative.

This clone was seen a single time. The sample carries other DNA sequences with the same CDR3. CDR3 DNA: TGTGCCAGCAGTGTGGGCAGGGGGTATAACGACTATGGCTACACCTTC. Translating gives CASSVGRGYNDYGYTF. The rearrangement joins TRBV6-1 to TRBJ1-2; 7 nucleotides align to TRBD1. This CDR3 is built from 16 residues. V was clipped by 4 bases and J by 3 bases; unmatched bases: 11. CDR1 MNHNS and CDR2 SASEGT come from the germline V gene.

The chain links TRBV7-2 to TRBJ2-3; maybe TRBD1 (6 bases). Deletions cut 5 bases from V and 1 base from J, with 13 bases between. CDR3 size: 15 residues. The germline V gene encodes CDR1 SGHTA and CDR2 FQGNSA. The CDR3 spells CASSLLGHRTDTQYF. CDR3 sequence (DNA): TGTGCCAGCAGCCTCCTGGGACATCGCACAGATACGCAGTATTTT.

The chain recombines TRBV7-2 with TRBJ2-7; D gene uncertain. This CDR3 has 13 amino acids. Deletions cut 1 base from V and 2 bases from J, with 6 bases between. Germline CDR1 and CDR2: SGHTA and FQGNSA. This CDR3 is CASSLELPYEQYF. In DNA form, the CDR3 reads TGTGCCAGCAGCTTAGAGCTTCCCTACGAGCAGTACTTC.

This chain links TRBV9 with TRBJ2-3; 9 nucleotides align to TRBD1. The CDR3 runs to 16 residues. Germline trimming cut 2 bases from V and 1 base from J; bases unmatched to any gene: 5. The germline V gene encodes CDR1 SGDLS and CDR2 YYNGEE. The CDR3, as DNA: TGTGCCAGCAGCGTCTGGGACAGGGTGGGCACAGATACGCAGTATTTT. Its translation is CASSVWDRVGTDTQYF.

This sequence joins TRBV2 and TRBJ1-1; 7 bases align to TRBD1. The CDR3 runs to 16 residues. Unmatched junction bases numbered 16, after V lost 8 bases and J lost 4 bases. CDR1 SNHLY and CDR2 FYNNEI come from the germline V gene. The CDR3 nucleotides are TGTGCCAGCGGCGGGACAGTCAAACTCATGAGCACTGAAGCTTTCTTT. Amino acid sequence: CASGGTVKLMSTEAFF. The whole variable domain, remainder taken from reference TRBV2 and TRBJ1-1, is EPEVTQTPSHQVTQMGQEVILRCVPISNHLYFYWYRQILGQKVEFLVSFYNNEISEKSEIFDDQFSVERPDGSNFTLKIRSTKLEDSAMYFCASGGTVKLMSTEAFFGQGTRLTVV.

The J gene is TRBJ2-7, the V gene TRBV27, with 7 positions matching TRBD2. With V trimmed by 2 bases and J by 5 bases, 9 bases remained unmatched. Germline CDR1 and CDR2: MNHEY and SMNVEV (reference sequence). The CDR3 length is 15 residues. The CDR3, as DNA: TGTGCCAGCAGTTTAACCAGCTGGGAGGGCCACGAGCAGTACTTC. Its protein product is CASSLTSWEGHEQYF.

This chain links TRBV19 with TRBJ2-2; no definite D call. CDR1 and CDR2 from the germline V gene are LNHDA and SQIVND (reference sequence). This CDR3 is 14 amino acids long. Trimming took 8 bases from V and 0 from J, leaving 10 bases between them. This CDR3 reads CASARVSNTGELFF. The CDR3 nucleotides are TGTGCCAGTGCCCGGGTCTCGAACACCGGGGAGCTGTTTTTT.

CDR3 in DNA: TGTGCCAGCAGTGACCCTAGACAGGGGCGAACCTACGAGCAGTACTTC. Translation gives CASSDPRQGRTYEQYF. The gene calls are TRBV6-1 and TRBJ2-7, with 8 bases identical to TRBD1. Germline loops: CDR1 MNHNS, CDR2 SASEGT. V was clipped by 3 bases and J by 2 bases; unmatched bases: 9. The CDR3 consists of 16 residues.

The chain recombines TRBV6-5 with TRBJ1-1; 8 bases match TRBD1. Germline CDR1 is MNHEY and CDR2 is SVGAGI. The CDR3 length is 14 residues. Trimming removed 4 bases from V and 4 bases from J; junction bases left unmatched: 5. CDR3 nucleotide sequence: TGTGCCAGCAGTTCGCCAGGGGGCCGCACTGAAGCTTTCTTT. It translates to CASSSPGGRTEAFF.

This chain connects TRBV7-6 to TRBJ2-7, with D uncertain. Trimming shortened V by 5 bases and J by 0 bases, and 17 bases separated the two germline ends. Looked up from germline, CDR1 is SGHVS and CDR2 is FNYEAQ. This CDR3 is 16 amino acids long. The CDR3 protein is CASSPQRLAPSYEQYF. The CDR3 region has the DNA TGTGCCAGCAGCCCCCAGCGATTGGCACCCTCCTACGAGCAGTACTTC.

This clone appeared once. The V call is TRBV9, the J call TRBJ2-1; 7 bases align to TRBD2. This CDR3 region has 19 residues. The trim removed 2 bases at V and 5 bases at J, leaving 19 bases unmatched. Per germline, CDR1 SGDLS and CDR2 YYNGEE. The CDR3 reads CASSVPRSSPGTNDNEQFF. For the CDR3, the DNA is TGTGCCAGCAGCGTTCCCCGGTCTAGCCCAGGGACTAACGACAATGAGCAGTTCTTC.

The rearrangement uses TRBV11-2 and TRBJ2-7, with D possibly TRBD2 on 6 matching bases. Germline CDR1 SGHAT, CDR2 FQNNGV. With 4 bases removed from V and 3 bases from J, the gap between germline ends came to 19 bases. The CDR3 consists of 16 residues. The CDR3 nucleotides are TGTGCCAGCAGCTCCGGGGACCTCAGGGACTTCTACGAGCAGTACTTC. Protein: CASSSGDLRDFYEQYF.

The rearrangement links TRBV11-3 to TRBJ2-3; weak D call: TRBD2 (6 bases). The CDR3 is 16 residues long. Germline-derived CDR1 and CDR2 are SGHNT and YENEEA. V was cut by 3 bases and J by 4 bases, with 17 bases left in between. The CDR3 sequence: CASSLARGALPDTQYF. CDR3 in DNA: TGTGCCAGCAGCTTGGCGCGGGGCGCCCTCCCAGATACGCAGTATTTT.

The V and J genes are TRBV5-4 and TRBJ2-5, with unresolved D. V dropped 0 bases and J dropped 1 base, with 4 bases sitting between them. CDR1 and CDR2 (germline): SGHNT, YYREEE (reference sequence). CDR3 size: 13 residues. CDR3 residues: CASSLGSQETQYF. The CDR3 DNA reads TGTGCCAGCAGCTTGGGTAGCCAAGAGACCCAGTACTTC.